This T cell receptor (beta chain) was retrieved from a study of cytomegalovirus exposure and HLA in healthy donors. Study-wide findings and caveats: The study had only CMV serostatus as immune exposure information.

For this clone: Its specificity is not known.

60 Vbeta and 13 Jbeta primers were used in PCR. Generated by immunoSEQ multiplex PCR, the TCRdb table keeps only in-frame clones and is missing some. This sample's table has 150,000 to 200,000 clones. Germline-derived CDR1 and CDR2 are MNHNS and SASEGT. The CDR3 extends over 13 amino acids. Trimming stripped 1 base from V and 7 bases from J, with 8 bases between. This receptor was obtained from a woman aged 18-29 years in good health and CMV-seropositive. The source material was PBMCs. The chain combines TRBV6-1 with TRBJ1-5; tentative D call: TRBD1 (6 bases). The CDR3, as DNA: TGTGCCAGCAGTGAAGTACAGGGCCAGCCCCAGCATTTT. Translation gives CASSEVQGQPQHF.